This TCR beta chain was captured in a study of shared clonotypes between healthy human individuals. The wider study: For every donor, three CD4 naive, three CD4 memory, two CD8 naive and one CD8 memory plates were used.

Germline CDR1 reads SEHNR; CDR2 reads FQNEAQ (reference sequence). With 3 bases removed from V and 8 bases from J, the gap between germline ends came to 17 bases. CDR3 length: 15 amino acids. With regard to this clone: The target antigen is unknown.

Measured with immunoSEQ multiplex PCR; TCRdb has only the in-frame clones, and not every one. The table records some 2,500,000 clones, 93% of them present only once. Whole-study findings and limits: Rarefaction analysis demonstrated incomplete sorted-subset sequencing notwithstanding large depth.

What was sequenced was naive CD4+ T cells from PBMCs. As for subset: CD45RA+ positively selected. This receptor was taken from a man in his late teens or twenties in good health. Some clones in this sample may be carry-over from other donors' samples. The chain combines TRBV7-9 with TRBJ2-1; a possible D gene is TRBD2 (6 bases). CDR3 region: CASSFRGFSMDEQFF. The CDR3 DNA sequence: TGTGCCAGCAGCTTTCGGGGGTTCTCCATGGATGAGCAGTTCTTC. The variable domain in full, with the rest retrieved from reference TRBV7-9 and TRBJ2-1, is DTGVSQNPRHKITKRGQNVTFRCDPISEHNRLYWYRQTLGQGPEFLTYFQNEAQLEKSRLLSDRFSAERPKGSFSTLEIQRTEQGDSAMYLCASSFRGFSMDEQFFGPGTRLTVL.